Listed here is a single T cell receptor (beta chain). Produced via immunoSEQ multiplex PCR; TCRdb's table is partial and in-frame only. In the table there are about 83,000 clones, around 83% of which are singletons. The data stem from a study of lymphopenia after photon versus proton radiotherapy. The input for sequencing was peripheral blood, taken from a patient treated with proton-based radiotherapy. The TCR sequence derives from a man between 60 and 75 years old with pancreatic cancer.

The CDR3 DNA sequence: TGCGCCAGCAGCCAAGCCGGGACTAGCTTCGATACGCAGTATTTT. Translating it yields CASSQAGTSFDTQYF. The gene calls are TRBV4-1 and TRBJ2-3, with 9 bases matching TRBD2. This CDR3 has 15 residues. Germline CDR1 and CDR2: MGHRA and YSYEKL. The V gene end was trimmed by 1 base and the J gene end by 6 bases; junction bases not matched to a gene: 5.